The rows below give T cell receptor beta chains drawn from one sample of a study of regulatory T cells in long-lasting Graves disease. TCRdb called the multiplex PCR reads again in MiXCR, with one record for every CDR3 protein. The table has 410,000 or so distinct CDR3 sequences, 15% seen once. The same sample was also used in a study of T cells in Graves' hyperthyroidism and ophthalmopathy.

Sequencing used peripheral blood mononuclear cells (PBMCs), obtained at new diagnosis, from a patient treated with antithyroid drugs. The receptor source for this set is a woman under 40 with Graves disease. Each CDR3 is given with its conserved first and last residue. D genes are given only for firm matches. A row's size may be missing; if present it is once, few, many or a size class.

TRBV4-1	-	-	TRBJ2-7	CASSQGWSRDLYEQYF	TGCGCCAGCAGCCAAGGATGGAGCAGGGATCTCTACGAGCAGTACTTC
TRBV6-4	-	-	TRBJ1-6	CASSDGAGSNSPLHF	TGTGCCAGCAGTGACGGAGCAGGTTCGAATTCACCCCTCCACTTT
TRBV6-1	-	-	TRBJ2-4	CASSEALAVAKNIQYF	TGTGCCAGCAGTGAAGCTCTGGCGGTAGCCAAAAACATTCAGTACTTC
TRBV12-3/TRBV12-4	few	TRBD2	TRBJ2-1	CASSLAGDNNEQFF	TGTGCCAGCAGCCTAGCGGGAGATAACAATGAGCAGTTCTTC
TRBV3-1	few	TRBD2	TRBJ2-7	CASSQDPTSVYSYEQYF	TGTGCCAGCAGCCAAGACCCGACTAGCGTCTACTCCTACGAGCAGTACTTC
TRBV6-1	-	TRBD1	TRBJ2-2	CASRQGSEKAGELFF	TGTGCCAGTAGACAGGGATCGGAGAAGGCCGGGGAGCTGTTTTTT
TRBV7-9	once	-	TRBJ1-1	CASSFGSVDVTEAFF	TGTGCCAGCAGCTTTGGTTCGGTAGACGTCACTGAAGCTTTCTTT
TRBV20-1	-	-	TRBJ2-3	CSASGVPTGHTDTQYF	TGCAGTGCCAGCGGTGTCCCGACAGGCCACACAGATACGCAGTATTTT
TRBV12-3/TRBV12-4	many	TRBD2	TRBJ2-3	CASSYSGGRADTQYF	TGTGCCAGCAGTTACTCTGGCGGGAGGGCAGATACGCAGTATTTT
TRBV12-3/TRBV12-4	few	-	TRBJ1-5	CASSLVTSEGSNQSQHF	TGTGCCAGCAGTTTAGTTACCTCCGAAGGGAGCAATCAGTCCCAGCATTTT
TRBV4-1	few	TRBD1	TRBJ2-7	CASSPRDRATYEQYF	TGCGCCAGCAGCCCACGGGACAGGGCTACCTACGAGCAGTACTTC
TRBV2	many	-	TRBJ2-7	CASSDMGEQYF	TGTGCCAGCAGTGACATGGGGGAGCAGTACTTC
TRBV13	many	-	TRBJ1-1	CASSLPTRNTEAFF	TGTGCCAGCAGCCTCCCCACAAGGAACACTGAAGCTTTCTTT
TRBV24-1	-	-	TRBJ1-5	CATSDFSNQPQHF	TGTGCCACCAGTGATTTTAGCAATCAGCCCCAGCATTTT
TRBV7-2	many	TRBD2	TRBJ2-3	CASSPEGAGGSQYF	TGTGCCAGCAGCCCCGAAGGGGCGGGAGGGTCCCAGTATTTT
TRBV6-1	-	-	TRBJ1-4	CASSPVSTGEKLFF	TGTGCCAGCAGTCCGGTCTCTACCGGGGAAAAACTGTTTTTT
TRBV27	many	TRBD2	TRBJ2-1	CASSETSGRYNEQFF	TGTGCCAGCAGCGAGACTAGCGGGAGGTATAATGAGCAGTTCTTC
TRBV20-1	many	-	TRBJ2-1	CSAPGLPDYNEQFF	TGCAGTGCTCCGGGACTCCCAGATTACAATGAGCAGTTCTTC
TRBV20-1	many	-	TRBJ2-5	CSAEDGPRETQYF	TGCAGTGCCGAGGACGGCCCGAGGGAGACCCAGTACTTC
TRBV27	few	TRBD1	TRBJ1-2	CASSLTGQGADGYTF	TGTGCCAGCAGTTTGACGGGACAGGGGGCAGATGGCTACACCTTC
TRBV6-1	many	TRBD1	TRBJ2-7	CASSAGGTGVYEQYF	TGTGCCAGCAGTGCTGGCGGGACAGGGGTGTACGAGCAGTACTTC
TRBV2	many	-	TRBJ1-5	CASRPSSGPNQPQHF	TGTGCCAGCAGGCCTTCCTCAGGGCCCAATCAGCCCCAGCATTTT
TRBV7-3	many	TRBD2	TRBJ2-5	CASSWNRVAGTQYF	TGTGCCAGCAGCTGGAATAGGGTAGCGGGGACCCAGTACTTC
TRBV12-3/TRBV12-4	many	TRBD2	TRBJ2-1	CASSAGTRRVEEQFF	TGTGCCAGCAGTGCCGGGACTAGGAGAGTTGAAGAGCAGTTCTTC
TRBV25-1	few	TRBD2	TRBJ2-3	CASTSSGAGDTQYF	TGTGCCAGCACCTCTAGCGGTGCCGGAGATACGCAGTATTTT
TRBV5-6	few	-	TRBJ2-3	CASTTWGSGDTQYF	TGTGCCAGCACCACCTGGGGTAGTGGAGATACGCAGTATTTT
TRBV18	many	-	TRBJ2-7	CASSPLQTGLPYEQYF	TGTGCCAGCTCACCGCTCCAGACAGGCCTGCCCTACGAGCAGTACTTC
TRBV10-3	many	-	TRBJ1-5	CAISESKGQPQHF	TGTGCCATCAGTGAGTCTAAAGGTCAGCCCCAGCATTTT